The 12 T cell receptor beta chains below all came from one sample that was sequenced in a study of T-cell reconstitution after alpha-beta-depleted transplantation in children. TCRbeta library construction was performed incorporating unique molecular identifiers. A single record per CDR3 protein comes from TCRdb applying MiXCR to the PCR reads. The table has 250,000 to 400,000 distinct CDR3 sequences, about a quarter seen once. Sequenced material: PBMCs, mostly from graft donor cells, taken 180 days after TCRalphabeta/CD19-depleted stem cell transplant. The source is a male patient under 18 who had a stem cell transplant for acute lymphoblastic leukemia, so the T cells may come from the graft donor.

Only a few counts were recorded for this clonotype. CDR3 in DNA: TGTGCCAGCAGCGTAGATACGACAGATCGCACCGGGGAGCTGTTTTTT. Translation: CASSVDTTDRTGELFF. J is TRBJ2-2 and V is TRBV9; the D gene is possibly TRBD1 (5 bases). This CDR3 comprises 16 residues. Germline values: CDR1 SGDLS, CDR2 YYNGEE. Trimming removed 0 bases at V and 4 bases at J, with 13 bases between.

Many counts were recorded for this clonotype. The chain recombines TRBV12-3 or TRBV12-4 with TRBJ2-7, with a tentative D call TRBD1 (6 bases). This CDR3 comprises 14 residues. V was shortened by 3 bases and J by 5 bases, with 14 bases between the two germline ends. CDR3 nucleotide sequence: TGTGCCAGCAGTTTCACAGGGTTCACTGACGAGCAGTACTTC. It specifies CASSFTGFTDEQYF.

This clonotype was detected many times. The CDR3 region is CASSLNSRGGNQPQHF. The CDR3 nucleotides read TGTGCCAGCAGTTTAAATTCTCGGGGGGGGAATCAGCCCCAGCATTTT. The chain is built from TRBV12-3 or TRBV12-4 and TRBJ1-5; D may be TRBD1 (5 bases). The CDR3 consists of 16 residues. Trimming removed 2 bases at V and 4 bases at J, with 15 bases between.

The chain has TRBV27 and TRBJ1-2; D possibly corresponds to TRBD1 (5 bases). Trimming removed 3 bases from V and 8 bases from J, with 31 bases in between. The CDR3 length is 19 residues. CDR1 MNHEY and CDR2 SMNVEV come from the germline V gene (reference sequence). The DNA of the CDR3 is TGTGCCAGCAGTTTCCTCTCCGACACCATGGGTAGGGGCTGGGGCGGCTACACCTTC. It specifies CASSFLSDTMGRGWGGYTF.

The sample holds a few counts of this clonotype. V and J are TRBV27 and TRBJ2-7; 11 bases align to TRBD1. CDR3 length: 14 residues. Germline assignment: CDR1 MNHEY and CDR2 SMNVEV (reference sequence). V dropped 8 bases and J dropped 0; count of bases not matched to a gene: 3. The CDR3 sequence is CASPGTGGSYEQYF. CDR3 sequence (DNA): TGTGCCAGCCCCGGGACAGGGGGCTCCTACGAGCAGTACTTC.

This clonotype was observed a handful of times. The V gene is TRBV4-1, the J gene TRBJ2-7, with 9 bases identical to TRBD2. The CDR3 is 15 amino acids. V shed 1 base, J shed 5 bases, and the junction held 6 bases outside the gene matches. CDR1 and CDR2 (germline): MGHRA, YSYEKL. The CDR3 DNA follows: TGCGCCAGCAGCCAAGGAGCGGGACTAGCCCACGAGCAGTACTTC. Its translation is CASSQGAGLAHEQYF.

There are a few counts of this clonotype. The V call is TRBV5-1, the J call TRBJ2-1; tentatively, D is TRBD2 (5 bases). This CDR3 has 15 residues. Per the germline V gene, CDR1 is SGHRS and CDR2 is YFSETQ. Trimming cost V 3 bases and J 0 bases, with 10 bases left between them. As DNA, the CDR3 is TGCGCCAGCAGCTCCTCAGCGGCCTCCTACAATGAGCAGTTCTTC. As protein: CASSSSAASYNEQFF. Using reference TRBV5-1 and TRBJ2-1 for the parts outside the CDR3, the full variable domain is KAGVTQTPRYLIKTRGQQVTLSCSPISGHRSVSWYQQTPGQGLQFLFEYFSETQRNKGNFPGRFSGRQFSNSRSEMNVSTLELGDSALYLCASSSSAASYNEQFFGPGTRLTVL.

This clonotype came up a few times. V is TRBV11-1 and J is TRBJ2-3; D is ambiguous. The CDR3 sequence is 12 residues long. CDR1 is SGHAT and CDR2 is FQDESV in the germline V gene (reference sequence). V lost 1 base, J lost 5 bases, and 4 bases lay in between. CDR3 bases: TGTGCCAGCAGCTTAGTTCAAGATACGCAGTATTTT. Protein: CASSLVQDTQYF.

A note on this clonotype: This may arise from a read error, as a much more abundant clone is one base away. The CDR3 loop is CASSSTGANYGYTF. The CDR3 bases are TGTGCCAGCAGCTCGACGGGGGCCAACTATGGCTACACCTTC. V is TRBV7-9 and J is TRBJ1-2, with a tentative D call TRBD1 (6 bases). Trimming removed 4 bases at V and 2 bases at J, with 11 bases between. CDR3 length equals 14 residues. CDR1 and CDR2 from the germline V gene are SEHNR and FQNEAQ (reference sequence). The whole variable domain, filled in from reference TRBV7-9 and TRBJ1-2, reads DTGVSQNPRHKITKRGQNVTFRCDPISEHNRLYWYRQTLGQGPEFLTYFQNEAQLEKSRLLSDRFSAERPKGSFSTLEIQRTEQGDSAMYLCASSSTGANYGYTFGSGTRLTVV.

This clonotype was counted only a few times. The gene calls are TRBV24-1 and TRBJ2-3; 7 nucleotides agree with TRBD1. The CDR3 runs 14 residues. After removal of 3 bases from V and 5 bases from J, the junction contained 4 bases not matched to a gene. CDR1 KGHDR and CDR2 SFDVKD come from the germline V gene. CDR3 coding DNA: TGTGCCACCAGTGATCGACAGGGTAGAGATACGCAGTATTTT. Translation gives CATSDRQGRDTQYF.

This clonotype was seen a few times. The genes are TRBV24-1 and TRBJ2-5, with 7 bases that match TRBD2. This CDR3 has 14 amino acids. Trimming at V came to 9 bases and at J to 1 base, leaving 7 bases not matched to a gene. The germline gives CDR1 KGHDR, CDR2 SFDVKD. This CDR3 reads CATRASGLQETQYF. In DNA, the CDR3 is TGTGCCACCCGGGCTAGCGGCCTCCAAGAGACCCAGTACTTC.

V is TRBV25-1 and J is TRBJ1-1; D is undetermined. V was trimmed by 0 bases and J by 10 bases, leaving 12 bases between them. Per germline, CDR1 MGHDK and CDR2 SYGVNS. The CDR3 contains 13 residues. The chain's CDR3 is CASSEYLPQSAFF. The CDR3 coding sequence is TGTGCCAGCAGTGAATACCTCCCACAGTCAGCTTTCTTT.